This T cell receptor beta chain was sequenced for a study of blood T cell repertoires in COVID-19. Study-wide background: The samples span acute and convalescent COVID-19 from the United States, Italy and Spain.

In this sample, this clone turned up once. Per germline, CDR1 SGHRS and CDR2 YFSETQ. The CDR3 sequence is 15 residues long. Trimming took off 3 bases at V and 7 bases at J, with 14 bases between the two ends. Authors' methods: Counts of nucleated cells, estimated from reference gene primer amplification, were obtained. Repertoires were generated with immunoSEQ multiplex PCR, while TCRdb's copy carries only in-frame clones and drops some. That table is the source of V, J and clone size, and D and trimming were worked out from the DNA. Of roughly 230,000 clones in the sample, 88% were seen once. This TCR derives from a human donor in a cohort sampled during active COVID-19. The material sequenced was peripheral blood. The rearrangement joins TRBV5-1 to TRBJ1-6, with D possibly TRBD1 on 5 matching bases. The CDR3 here is CASSSTAGGNSPLHF. As DNA, the CDR3 is TGCGCCAGCAGCTCAACGGCCGGGGGGAATTCACCCCTCCACTTT.